This T cell receptor beta chain was obtained from a study of blood T cell repertoires in COVID-19. Before they entered the study, exposed participants had met a COVID-19 case within 2 weeks. Clones were read by immunoSEQ multiplex PCR, and TCRdb kept only the in-frame ones, dropping some. This sample has about 220,000 clones, with under 90% found just once. The sample comprised PBMCs or T cells enriched from blood (not recorded which). The TCR comes from a woman aged 45-65 years who had been exposed to COVID-19.

CDR3 bases: TGTGCCAGCAGCCAAGATCTGCAGGGTGGCGGCTACACCTTC. Translating it yields CASSQDLQGGGYTF. The rearrangement uses TRBV14 and TRBJ1-2; weak D call: TRBD1 (5 bases). Germline-derived CDR1 and CDR2 are SGHDN and FVKESK. Trimming cost V 0 bases and J 8 bases, with 13 bases left between them. This CDR3 has 14 amino acids.